Listed below are T cell receptor beta chains from one sample, sequenced in a study of T cell repertoires in cytomegalovirus infection. Each CDR3 protein is one row after TCRdb ran MiXCR on the reads. The data contain just over 300,000 distinct CDR3 sequences, around a sixth of them singletons. Sequenced input: PBMCs. The source is a human donor in good health (CMV status not recorded). Some clones in this sample may be carry-over from other donors' samples. Both conserved end residues are part of each CDR3. D genes are given only for firm matches. Size values are once, few and many counts, or a class for expanded clones, and some rows have none.

j_gene | abundance | d_gene | v_gene | CDR3aa | CDR3nt
TRBJ2-5 | many | - | TRBV20-1 | CSARDRAGAWETQYF | TGCAGTGCTAGAGATAGAGCAGGGGCCTGGGAGACCCAGTACTTC
TRBJ1-6 | many | - | TRBV7-2 | CASSFTDIRTSPLHF | TGTGCCAGCAGCTTCACAGATATTCGGACGTCACCCCTCCACTTT
TRBJ2-1 | few | - | TRBV19 | CASSISPYNEQFF | TGTGCCAGTAGTATAAGTCCCTACAATGAGCAGTTCTTC
TRBJ2-5 | few | - | TRBV18 | CASSHRDTQETQYF | TGTGCCAGCTCACACCGGGACACCCAAGAGACCCAGTACTTC
TRBJ1-1 | few | - | TRBV28 | CASRVRRLNTEAFF | TGTGCCAGCAGGGTGCGCAGATTGAACACTGAAGCTTTCTTT
TRBJ2-3 | few | TRBD1 | TRBV28 | CASRTGEGAQGTQYF | TGTGCCAGCAGAACGGGCGAGGGGGCTCAAGGTACGCAGTATTTT
TRBJ2-1 | many | TRBD2 | TRBV28 | CATIQTSGGYNEQFF | TGTGCCACGATACAAACTAGCGGGGGATACAATGAGCAGTTCTTC
TRBJ1-1 | - | - | TRBV6-5 | CASSYSRITEAFF | TGTGCCAGCAGTTACTCGAGGATCACTGAAGCTTTCTTT
TRBJ1-3 | - | - | TRBV4-3 | CASSQDFQGAGGNTIYF | TGCGCCAGCAGCCAAGATTTTCAAGGGGCAGGAGGAAACACCATATATTTT
TRBJ2-5 | - | TRBD1 | TRBV14 | CASSQSGQGLGETQYF | TGTGCCAGCAGCCAGAGCGGACAGGGGCTAGGAGAGACCCAGTACTTC
TRBJ2-3 | many | TRBD2 | TRBV7-6 | CASTSGTSGGFSTDTQYF | TGTGCCAGCACGTCCGGGACTAGCGGGGGGTTTAGCACAGATACGCAGTATTTT
TRBJ2-5 | few | - | TRBV2 | CASSQDRAQETQYF | TGTGCCAGCAGCCAGGACCGAGCGCAAGAGACCCAGTACTTC
TRBJ1-6 | - | - | TRBV28 | CASSFSGDAYNSPLHF | TGTGCCAGCAGTTTCTCAGGGGATGCCTATAATTCACCCCTCCACTTT
TRBJ1-1 | once | - | TRBV4-3 | CASSRDWDTEAFF | TGCGCCAGCAGCCGTGACTGGGACACTGAAGCTTTCTTT
TRBJ2-1 | - | - | TRBV7-9 | CASSPVGQIYNEQFF | TGTGCCAGCAGCCCAGTAGGCCAAATCTACAATGAGCAGTTCTTC
TRBJ2-7 | many | - | TRBV11-2 | CASSVSFGTRWEQYF | TGTGCCAGCAGCGTCTCCTTCGGGACGAGGTGGGAGCAGTACTTC
TRBJ1-4 | many | - | TRBV7-2 | CASSLVSSRGEKLFF | TGTGCCAGCAGCTTAGTATCGTCGAGGGGTGAAAAACTGTTTTTT
TRBJ1-5 | - | - | TRBV24-1 | CATGPGFSNQPQHF | TGTGCCACCGGACCAGGATTTAGCAATCAGCCCCAGCATTTT
TRBJ1-1 | few | - | TRBV3-1 | CASSPTLDRGATEAFF | TGTGCCAGCAGCCCTACACTCGATAGGGGCGCCACTGAAGCTTTCTTT
TRBJ2-2 | few | TRBD2 | TRBV7-4 | CASSLAGLAGVSSGELFF | TGTGCCAGCAGCTTAGCGGGACTAGCGGGGGTGTCTTCCGGGGAGCTGTTTTTT
TRBJ2-3 | - | - | TRBV5-1 | CASSPVGLLTSTDTQYF | TGCGCCAGCAGCCCCGTAGGACTTCTTACTAGCACAGATACGCAGTATTTT
TRBJ2-3 | - | - | TRBV20-1 | CSARDPRVTDTQYF | TGCAGTGCTAGAGATCCCAGGGTCACAGATACGCAGTATTTT
TRBJ2-1 | - | - | TRBV2 | CASKLGQDYNEQFF | TGTGCCAGCAAGCTGGGTCAGGATTACAATGAGCAGTTCTTC
TRBJ1-2 | few | - | TRBV5-1 | CASSNDRTQQGGYTF | TGCGCCAGCAGCAACGACAGGACTCAACAGGGCGGCTACACCTTC
TRBJ1-2 | - | - | TRBV7-2 | CASSFVGTPPSTF | TGTGCCAGCAGCTTTGTGGGGACCCCGCCCTCCACCTTC
TRBJ2-1 | - | - | TRBV6-2/TRBV6-3 | CASSYGPTSYNEQFF | TGTGCCAGCAGTTACGGTCCAACTTCCTACAATGAGCAGTTCTTC
TRBJ1-2 | - | TRBD1 | TRBV6-4 | CASSGDRVSYTF | TGTGCCAGCAGTGGTGACAGGGTGAGCTACACCTTC
TRBJ1-2 | many | - | TRBV7-9 | CASSLPGINYGYTF | TGTGCCAGCAGTTTACCCGGGATAAACTATGGCTACACCTTC
TRBJ2-7 | - | - | TRBV20-1 | CSVGETVRTYEQYF | TGCAGTGTTGGCGAGACAGTTAGAACCTACGAGCAGTACTTC